This T cell receptor (beta chain) was documented in a study of blood T cells in healthy people across ages. General study results and limits: Roughly linearly, TCR beta diversity per million T cells fell as age increased.

Germline lookup yields CDR1 SGHTA and CDR2 FQGNSA. With V trimmed by 4 bases and J by 7 bases, 9 bases remained unmatched. The CDR3 has 15 residues. This clonotype was counted a few times. The antigen is unknown. The authors ran a second PCR of roughly 6 to 11 cycles using a sample-barcoded 5' primer and a J-beta primer mix. TCRdb re-derived calls from the 5' RACE reads in MiXCR, one entry per CDR3 protein. The table has about 560,000 distinct CDR3 sequences, roughly a quarter seen once. The same data also went into a second study, on T cells of mothers and their children. That work states: At a rate of approximately 1.5 ug per 15 ul, cDNA synthesis received all of the extracted RNA.

The V call is TRBV7-2, the J call TRBJ1-4; 7 bases align to TRBD1. The receptor was derived from a boy between 2 and 10 years old in good health. Sequences were obtained from blood. The CDR3 is CASSSHNGQAEKLFF. The CDR3 DNA reads TGTGCCAGCAGCTCCCATAACGGACAGGCTGAAAAACTGTTTTTT.